The 5 T cell receptor beta chains below all came from one sample that was sequenced in a study of regulatory T cells in long-lasting Graves disease. Library construction for TCR beta used iRepertoire HTBI primers and Arm-PCR of CDR3 regions. One entry per CDR3 protein, called by TCRdb with MiXCR from the multiplex PCR reads. The table has approximately 500,000 distinct CDR3 sequences, approximately 21% seen once. Time point of the sample: persistent/refractory GD, antithyroid drugs over 5 years with positive TRAb. Following extraction of RNA from PBMCs, that RNA was used to make the TCR library. This specimen consisted of peripheral blood mononuclear cells (PBMCs), obtained when the disease was refractory, from a patient treated with antithyroid drugs. The receptors here all came from a female donor with Graves disease.

The genes are TRBV14 and TRBJ2-3; D gene ambiguous. The V and J ends lost 1 base and 4 bases respectively, with 6 bases between them. The CDR3 totals 13 residues. Looked up from germline, CDR1 is SGHDN and CDR2 is FVKESK. The CDR3 DNA is TGTGCCAGCAGCCAAGGAGTAGCAGATACGCAGTATTTT. This gives the protein CASSQGVADTQYF.

This clonotype showed up just once. J is TRBJ1-2 and V is TRBV4-1; D might be TRBD1 (5 bases). Germline CDR1 is MGHRA and CDR2 is YSYEKL. Trimming removed 5 bases at V and 0 bases at J, with 13 bases between. The length of the CDR3 is 15 residues. CDR3 protein: CASSFQGHSNYGYTF. CDR3 DNA sequence: TGCGCCAGCAGCTTTCAGGGCCACTCTAACTATGGCTACACCTTC.

This clonotype was picked up many times. The V and J genes are TRBV6-1 and TRBJ1-1; D gene unclear. Germline CDR1 MNHNS, CDR2 SASEGT. The CDR3 sequence is 13 residues long. Trimming removed 7 bases at V and 1 base at J, with 10 bases between. The CDR3 reads CASTRGENTEAFF. CDR3 coding DNA: TGTGCCAGCACTAGAGGAGAGAACACTGAAGCTTTCTTT.

With regard to this clonotype: A clone one base away is much larger, so this may be a read error. The chain recombines TRBV2 with TRBJ1-6; 7 nucleotides line up with TRBD1. V was pared by 8 bases and J by 5 bases, with 9 bases of the junction left unmatched. This CDR3 comprises 15 residues. Germline lookup yields CDR1 SNHLY and CDR2 FYNNEI. This CDR3 is CASQNPQGDNSPLHF. The CDR3 region has the DNA TGTGCCAGCCAAAACCCTCAGGGGGATAATTCACCCCTCCACTTT.

The chain is built from TRBV29-1 and TRBJ1-5; unclear D gene. Germline V CDR1 and CDR2: SQVTM, ANQGSEA. V was trimmed by 4 bases and J by 6 bases, leaving 10 bases between them. This CDR3 is 12 amino acids long. The CDR3 region has the DNA TGCAGCGTTGGGGGTCCGGGTCAGCCCCAGCATTTT. Its protein product is CSVGGPGQPQHF.